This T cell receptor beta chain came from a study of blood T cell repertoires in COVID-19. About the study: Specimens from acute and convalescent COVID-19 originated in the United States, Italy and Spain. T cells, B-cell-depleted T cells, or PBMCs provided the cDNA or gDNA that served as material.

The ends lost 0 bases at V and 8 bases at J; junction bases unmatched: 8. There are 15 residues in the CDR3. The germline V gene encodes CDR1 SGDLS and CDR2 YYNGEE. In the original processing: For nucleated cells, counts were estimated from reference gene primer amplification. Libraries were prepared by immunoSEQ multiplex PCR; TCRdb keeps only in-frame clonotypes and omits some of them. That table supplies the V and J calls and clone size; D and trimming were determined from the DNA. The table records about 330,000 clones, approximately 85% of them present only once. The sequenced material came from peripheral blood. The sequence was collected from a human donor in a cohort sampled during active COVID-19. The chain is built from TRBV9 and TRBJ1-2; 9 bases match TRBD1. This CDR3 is CASSVATGQGYGYTF. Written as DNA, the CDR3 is TGTGCCAGCAGCGTAGCCACCGGACAGGGGTACGGCTACACCTTC.